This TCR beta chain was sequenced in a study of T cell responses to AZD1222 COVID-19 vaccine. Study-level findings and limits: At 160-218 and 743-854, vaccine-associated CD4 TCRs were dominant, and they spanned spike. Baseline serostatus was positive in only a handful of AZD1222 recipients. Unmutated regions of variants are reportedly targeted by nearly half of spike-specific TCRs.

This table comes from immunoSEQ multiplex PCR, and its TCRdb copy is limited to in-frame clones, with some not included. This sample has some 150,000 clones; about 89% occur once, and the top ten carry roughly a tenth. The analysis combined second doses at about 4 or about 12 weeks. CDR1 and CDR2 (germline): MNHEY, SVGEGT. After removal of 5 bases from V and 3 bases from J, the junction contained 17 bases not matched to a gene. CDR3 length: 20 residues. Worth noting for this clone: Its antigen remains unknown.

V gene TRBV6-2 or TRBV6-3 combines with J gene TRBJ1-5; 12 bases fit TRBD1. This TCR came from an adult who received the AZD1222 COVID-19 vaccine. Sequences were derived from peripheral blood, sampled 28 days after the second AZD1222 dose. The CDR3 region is CASSPRAGQGARTPNQPQHF. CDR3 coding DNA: TGTGCCAGCAGTCCAAGGGCGGGACAGGGGGCTCGGACCCCCAATCAGCCCCAGCATTTT.